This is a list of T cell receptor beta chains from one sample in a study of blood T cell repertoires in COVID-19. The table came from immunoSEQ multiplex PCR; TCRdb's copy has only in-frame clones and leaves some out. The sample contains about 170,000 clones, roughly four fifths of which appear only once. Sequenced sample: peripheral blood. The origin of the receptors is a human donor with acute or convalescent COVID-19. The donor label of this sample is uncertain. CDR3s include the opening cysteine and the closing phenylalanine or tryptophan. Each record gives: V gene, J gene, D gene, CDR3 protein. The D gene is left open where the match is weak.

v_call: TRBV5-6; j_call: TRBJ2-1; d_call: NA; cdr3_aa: CASSLDPSSYNEQFF
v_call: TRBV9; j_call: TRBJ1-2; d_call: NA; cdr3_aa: CASSVGSNYGYTF
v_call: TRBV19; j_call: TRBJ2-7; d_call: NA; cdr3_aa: CASSRASANYEQYF
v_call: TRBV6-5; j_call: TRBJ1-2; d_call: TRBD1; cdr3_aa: CASTRQGMDYGYTF
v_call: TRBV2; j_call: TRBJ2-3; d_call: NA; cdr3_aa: CASAQRSYTDTQYF
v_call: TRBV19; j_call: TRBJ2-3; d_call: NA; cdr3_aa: CASSSGGLSTDTQYF
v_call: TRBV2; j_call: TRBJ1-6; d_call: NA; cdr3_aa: CASSELGRRKDSPLHF
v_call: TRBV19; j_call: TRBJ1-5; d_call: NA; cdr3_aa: CASSSRQGGEQPQHF
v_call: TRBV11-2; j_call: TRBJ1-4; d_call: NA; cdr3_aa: CASTPRGATNEKLFF
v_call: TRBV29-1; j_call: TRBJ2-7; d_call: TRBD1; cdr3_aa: CSVARQGSSYEQYF
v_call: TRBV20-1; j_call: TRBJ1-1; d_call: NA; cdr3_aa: CSASRQGTEAFF
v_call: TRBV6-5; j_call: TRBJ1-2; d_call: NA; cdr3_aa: CASSRDTVYGYTF
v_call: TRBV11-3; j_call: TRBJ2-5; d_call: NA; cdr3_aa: CASSLGSAGSRETQYF
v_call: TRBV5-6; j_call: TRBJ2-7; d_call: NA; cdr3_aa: CASSFSLGRSYEQYF
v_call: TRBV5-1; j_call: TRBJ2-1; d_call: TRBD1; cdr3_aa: CASSSTPPRQGGNEQFF
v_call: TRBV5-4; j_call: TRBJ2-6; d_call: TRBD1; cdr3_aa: CASSPTGGRSGANVLTF
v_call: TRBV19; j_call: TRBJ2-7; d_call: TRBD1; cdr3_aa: CASRGTGGNHEQYF
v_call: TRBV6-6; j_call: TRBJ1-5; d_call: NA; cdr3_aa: CASSYPRGGNQPQHF
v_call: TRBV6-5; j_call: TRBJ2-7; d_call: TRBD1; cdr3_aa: CASSSSGQNYEQYF
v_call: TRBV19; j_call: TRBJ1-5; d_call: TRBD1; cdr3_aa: CASQGARGNQPQHF
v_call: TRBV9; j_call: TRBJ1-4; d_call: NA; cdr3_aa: CASSPRGHLGEKLFF
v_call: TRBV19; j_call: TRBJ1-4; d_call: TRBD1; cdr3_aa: CASSPRTGFNEKLFF
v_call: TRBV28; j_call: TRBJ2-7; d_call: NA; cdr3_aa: CASGTGDSLSYEQYF
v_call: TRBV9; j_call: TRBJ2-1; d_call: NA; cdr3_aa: CASSPPPGSYNEQFF
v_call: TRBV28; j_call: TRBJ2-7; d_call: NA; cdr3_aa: CASSLGHTRTTDF
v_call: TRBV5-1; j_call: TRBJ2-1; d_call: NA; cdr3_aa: CASSLLAGSSYNEQFF
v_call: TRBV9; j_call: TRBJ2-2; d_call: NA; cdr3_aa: CASSVDTNTGELFF